One and the same sample provided the 14 T cell receptor beta chains below, sequenced in a study of long-term antiretroviral therapy in people with HIV. A v3.0 immunoSEQ assay was performed at survey level. Generated by immunoSEQ multiplex PCR, the TCRdb table keeps only in-frame clones and is missing some. The sample records roughly 28,000 clones, roughly 90% being singletons. Sequences were derived from unsorted PBMCs, sampled 5.2 years after starting antiretroviral therapy. Every receptor here comes from a woman between 35 and 50 years old with HIV.

This clone has just one count. The V call is TRBV5-6, the J call TRBJ2-7; D not certain. The CDR3 is 14 amino acids. CDR1 is SGHDT and CDR2 is YYEEEE in the germline V gene. The germline V and J ends were trimmed by 2 bases and 2 bases, with 11 bases remaining between them. This chain's CDR3 is CASSFETGPYEQYF. CDR3 DNA sequence: TGTGCCAGCAGCTTTGAGACTGGCCCCTACGAGCAGTACTTC.

The V call is TRBV11-3, the J call TRBJ1-3; TRBD1 is a possible D gene (5 bases). The CDR3 spans 14 residues. Trimming pared 5 bases from V and 0 bases from J, leaving 8 bases between. Germline V gene lookup returns CDR1 SGHNT and CDR2 YENEEA. The CDR3 sequence: CASSRGLSGNTIYF. The CDR3 DNA is TGTGCCAGCAGCAGGGGTCTCTCTGGAAACACCATATATTTT.

J is TRBJ1-1 and V is TRBV5-4; unclear D gene. CDR3 size: 13 residues. Germline V gene lookup returns CDR1 SGHNT and CDR2 YYREEE (reference sequence). V shed 0 bases and J shed 1 base, with 4 bases lying between them. In DNA, the CDR3 is TGTGCCAGCAGCTTGGGGGGGAACACTGAAGCTTTCTTT. Amino acid sequence: CASSLGGNTEAFF.

The rearrangement links TRBV7-2 to TRBJ2-7, with 11 positions matching TRBD1. This CDR3 has 15 amino acids. CDR1 and CDR2 from the germline V gene are SGHTA and FQGNSA. The V segment lost 5 bases and the J segment 4 bases; nucleotides outside the gene matches: 7. The CDR3 reads CASSRSGTGGYEQYF. The CDR3 DNA reads as TGTGCCAGCAGCCGCTCCGGGACAGGGGGATACGAGCAGTACTTC.

The V and J genes are TRBV9 and TRBJ2-1; possible D gene TRBD2, 6 bases. The CDR3 is 14 residues long. The V and J ends lost 4 bases and 8 bases respectively, with 16 bases between them. Germline V CDR1 and CDR2: SGDLS, YYNGEE. The CDR3 DNA reads TGTGCCAGCAGCCACCAAAGCCCGGGAGATGAGCAGTTCTTC. This translates into CASSHQSPGDEQFF.

This chain joins TRBV5-1 and TRBJ2-2; weak D call: TRBD2 (6 bases). Germline V gives CDR1 SGHRS, CDR2 YFSETQ. The CDR3 loop spans 15 amino acids. Between the trimmed V and J ends, which lost 4 bases and 5 bases, there was a span of 15 bases. The CDR3 reads CASSAGLTSTGELFF. The CDR3 DNA reads TGCGCCAGCAGCGCGGGACTTACGTCTACCGGGGAGCTGTTTTTT.

The rearrangement joins TRBV18 to TRBJ1-5, with 10 bases fitting TRBD1. Germline CDR1 and CDR2: KGHSH and LQKENI. This CDR3 has 15 residues. After removal of 6 bases from V and 4 bases from J, the junction contained 6 bases not matched to a gene. The CDR3 bases are TGTGCCAGCTCCACCGGGACAGGGGCTAATCAGCCCCAGCATTTT. This encodes CASSTGTGANQPQHF.

The chain has TRBV5-8 and TRBJ1-2, with D uncertain. Per the germline V gene, CDR1 is SGHTS and CDR2 is YDEGEE. Trimming took 4 bases from V and 7 from J, leaving 11 bases between them. There are 12 residues in the CDR3. The CDR3 sequence: CASSPQRFGYTF. The CDR3 DNA sequence: TGTGCCAGCAGCCCCCAGCGATTTGGCTACACCTTC.

This rearrangement joins TRBV19 to TRBJ1-3, with 7 bases lining up with TRBD1. The germline V gene has CDR1 LNHDA and CDR2 SQIVND (reference sequence). This CDR3 contains 15 residues. J lost 2 bases, V lost 4 bases, and 5 bases had no gene match. DNA for the CDR3: TGTGCCAGTAGTACCGACAGGGCTGCTGGAAACACCATATATTTT. Translated: CASSTDRAAGNTIYF.

This clone is a singleton in its sample. The chain uses TRBV10-1 and TRBJ1-5; 7 nucleotides line up with TRBD1. The CDR3 has 13 amino acids. Per germline, CDR1 WNHNN and CDR2 SYGVQD (reference sequence). The V segment lost 7 bases and the J segment 5 bases; nucleotides outside the gene matches: 5. For the CDR3, the DNA is TGCGCCAGCATTCAGGGGGGGGATCAGCCCCAGCATTTT. Translation: CASIQGGDQPQHF.

J is TRBJ2-7 and V is TRBV19; D not resolved. The CDR3 length is 14 residues. Trimming pared 3 bases from V and 1 base from J, leaving 10 bases between. Germline V CDR1 and CDR2: LNHDA, SQIVND (reference sequence). In nucleotides, the CDR3 is TGTGCCAGTAGTATGGTTGGCGCGTCCTACGAGCAGTACTTC. Encoded protein: CASSMVGASYEQYF.

This chain joins TRBV5-1 and TRBJ2-1; D gene unclear. With 1 base removed from V and 9 bases from J, the gap between germline ends came to 14 bases. CDR3 length equals 14 residues. Germline V CDR1 and CDR2: SGHRS, YFSETQ. In DNA form, the CDR3 reads TGCGCCAGCAGCTTGCCCCCGGTCTGGGGTGAGCAGTTCTTC. Translating it yields CASSLPPVWGEQFF. Full variable domain (rest looked up from reference TRBV5-1 and TRBJ2-1): KAGVTQTPRYLIKTRGQQVTLSCSPISGHRSVSWYQQTPGQGLQFLFEYFSETQRNKGNFPGRFSGRQFSNSRSEMNVSTLELGDSALYLCASSLPPVWGEQFFGPGTRLTVL.

The chain carries TRBV19 and TRBJ1-5; TRBD1 agrees at 11 bases. The CDR3 totals 15 residues. V gave up 10 bases and J gave up 2 bases; unmatched junction bases: 7. Germline V CDR1 and CDR2: LNHDA, SQIVND (reference sequence). DNA of the CDR3: TGTGCCACCCTGGACAGGGGGCCGGGCAATCAGCCCCAGCATTTT. Translated: CATLDRGPGNQPQHF.

CDR3 in amino acids: CASSYPGALGEQYF. Here the CDR3 DNA reads TGTGCCAGCAGTTACCCGGGGGCGCTGGGCGAGCAGTACTTC. The chain has TRBV6-6 and TRBJ2-7; D may correspond to TRBD1 or TRBD2 (6 bases each). The V end was cut by 2 bases, the J end by 6 bases, with 14 bases between. Germline CDR1 reads MNHNY; CDR2 reads SVGAGI (reference sequence). The CDR3 is 14 amino acids.